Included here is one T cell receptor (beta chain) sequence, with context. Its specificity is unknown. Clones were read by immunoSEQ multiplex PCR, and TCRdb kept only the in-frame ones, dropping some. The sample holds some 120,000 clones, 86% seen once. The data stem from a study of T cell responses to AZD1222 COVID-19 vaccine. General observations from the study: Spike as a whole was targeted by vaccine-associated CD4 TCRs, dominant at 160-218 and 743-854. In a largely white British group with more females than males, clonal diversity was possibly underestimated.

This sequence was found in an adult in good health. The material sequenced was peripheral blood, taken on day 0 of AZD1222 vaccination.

CDR3 loop: CASSADTGRGSGYTF. The CDR3 coding sequence is TGTGCCAGCAGCGCCGATACAGGGAGAGGAAGTGGCTACACCTTC. The chain recombines TRBV9 with TRBJ1-2, with D possibly being TRBD1 (6 bases). The germline V and J ends were trimmed by 3 bases and 7 bases, with 19 bases remaining between them. CDR1 and CDR2 from the germline V gene are SGDLS and YYNGEE. This CDR3 contains 15 residues.